This TCR beta chain is drawn from a study of cytomegalovirus exposure and HLA in healthy donors (dated by TCRdb to the late 2010s). Regarding the study in general: According to an earlier analysis of several hundred of the donors, about 190 million T cells yielded some 120 million unique TCR beta sequences and less than 300 Gb of sequence data. The number of typed donors differed by locus: 629-630 for A, B, C, DRB1 and DQB1; approximately 530 for DQA1; about 600 for DPA1; and roughly 450 for DPB1. Of the roughly 390 genotyped donors, about 84% fell in the genetic ancestry cluster associated with self-reported Caucasian donors. Along with the approximately 620-subject first cohort, a separate validation cohort of over a hundred different subjects was used. All discovery cohort repertoires had been generated using a single sequencing platform. An early release covering more than 500 HLA-typed donors comprised about 290 gigabases of sequencing data and about 90 million unique TCR sequences. To predict cytomegalovirus infection status, the study brought together high-throughput TCR immunosequencing, statistical association of individual TCRs with disease status, and machine learning. The later analysis used no new phenotypic data to find candidate immune exposures, relying instead on TCR beta sequences and their occurrence across donors. Both class I and class II loci were covered by HLA typing, at four-digit resolution. A later genetic analysis took genome-wide SNP genotypes for about 55% of the roughly 700 donors and used that subset as a discovery cohort. A few DR-DQ haplotypes were treated as single units for association and clustering because of strong linkage in the cohort. The study aimed to test whether signatures of past pathogen exposure could be identified by cataloging public T cell receptors. To study patterns of TCR occurrence, a later analysis re-analyzed previously published TCR beta repertoires from 550 to 800 donors and added high-resolution HLA genotyping. Alongside the repertoire data, information on donor age, sex, ethnicity and CMV serostatus was compiled. An earlier analysis of 587 of the donors used high-throughput TCR beta sequencing to judge whether each TCR beta V gene segment behaved as functional or pseudogenic. Among over 350 genotyped donors of the cohort, an average of approximately 250,000 unique TCR beta nucleotide sequences were sequenced per donor, around a sixth of them non-productive. The study used immunosequencing to profile the T cell repertoires of 666 subjects and linked those repertoires to cytomegalovirus serostatus.

Deletion took 3 bases off V and 2 bases off J, with a span of 21 bases between the germline ends. CDR1 and CDR2 are read off the germline V gene (reference sequence) as LNHDA and SQIVND. The CDR3 numbers 18 residues from cysteine through phenylalanine. Only CDR3 DNA is held: 54 bases, read in frame from base 1. Library preparation employed the immunoSEQ multiplex PCR assay. The multiplex PCR relied on a mix of 60 forward primers for TCR Vbeta segments and 13 reverse primers for TCR Jbeta segments. The CDR3 region of rearranged TCR beta genes was amplified from genomic DNA with a multiplex PCR assay. Amplified TCR beta libraries were sequenced as 87-base-pair reads on the Illumina HiSeq System. The authors' analysis ran thus. A later analysis counted about 80 million unique TCR beta chains across the 670 or so repertoires, and around 9.9 million of these chains were shared by at least two donors. A nearest-neighbor algorithm error-corrected the raw reads and collapsed the reads into unique sequences, merging closely related sequences to remove PCR and sequencing errors. To assign V, D and J gene segments, CDR3 sequences were aligned to IMGT reference sequences. For a sequence to be retained, a match of at least six nucleotides was required to both a V gene segment and a J gene segment. Rearrangements were classified as productive when the CDR3 lacked stop codons and remained in frame with V and J, and all other rearrangements were classified as non-productive. Following IMGT convention, CDR3 was defined as the stretch from the second conserved V-encoded cysteine up to the conserved J-encoded phenylalanine. The earlier analysis of more than 450 of the donors excluded sequences that lacked an unambiguous match to a single V gene segment. An earlier analysis of approximately 590 of the donors classified V segments as functional when productive rearrangements were above 56.7% and as segregating when the standard deviation between donors was above 5%. To diagnose cytomegalovirus status from the catalog of TCR beta chain sequences, a statistical classification framework was built. In a later analysis, TCR nucleotide sequences were compared against IMGT/GENE-DB human TR gene sequences so that V and J genes could be assigned. A later analysis assigned CDR3 sequences and most-parsimonious VDJ recombination scenarios with the TCRdist pipeline. A later analysis defined each TCR beta chain by its CDR3 amino acid sequence plus V-gene family, and excluded reads lacking a unique V-gene family. As a way to deal with suspected cross-contamination and a sequencing artifact, a later analysis dropped 592 nucleotide sequences that were highly shared and had low generation probability. A later analysis calculated a clonal expansion index for each public chain from normalized within-repertoire ranks of inferred template counts. In a later analysis, generation probabilities were computed with a VDJ recombination model fitted to out-of-frame rearrangements, and the resulting probabilities were checked against IGoR. In a later analysis, hypergeometric tests were used to score TCR-TCR, TCR-HLA and TCR-CMV co-occurrence, with a repertoire-size bias correction applied to TCR pairs. In a later analysis, false discovery rates were estimated by permuting HLA or CMV assignments 20 times. In a later analysis, co-occurring TCRs were grouped using DBSCAN, and TCRdist sequence similarity was added for clustering within HLA-allele-positive subsets. Co-occurrence clustering excluded repertoires with fewer than 30,000 or more than 120,000 public chains, plus five with anomalous nucleotide sharing. TCRdb provides this immuneACCESS table in a form limited to in-frame rearrangements. Some clones are lacking; in checked studies, under half of them reflect an unresolved V gene, and why the rest are absent is not known. V and J calls and clone size are those listed in that table; D and trimming were worked out from the DNA. The sample contains some 140,000 clones, 60% to 85% of them found a single time. The ten largest clones take up less than 1.5% of the sample.

What the work shows at the level of the full study, not this receptor alone: In an earlier analysis of approximately 590 of the donors, most TCR beta V segments appeared in productive rearrangements about 87% or about 30% of the time, broadly matching IMGT annotations. A group of highly shared sequence variants was considered likely to be a technical artifact of the sequencing pipeline. Because HLA typing was unavailable for some donors at each locus, only the typed subset was used in association tests. Most CMV-associated TCR beta chains appeared to be HLA-restricted in a later analysis, and the HLA associations seemed to be driven largely by CMV exposure. Three of the identified cytomegalovirus-associated TCR beta chains were confirmed in vitro to be specific for cytomegalovirus antigens. Some IMGT-functional V segments, including TRBV6-2 and TRBV6-3, could not be told apart with the 87-base-pair reads, so those segments were excluded. Most TCR sequences were observed very rarely across donors, whereas some public TCRs were present in many individuals. A later genetic analysis associated a missense DCLRE1C variant with V-gene and J-gene trimming of TCR beta chains, and an independent cohort replicated the association. In a later analysis, the rate of TCR association differed among HLA loci, with DRB1 alleles having the most associated TCRs and HLA-C alleles having the fewest. The presence/absence analyses assumed that sequencing depth was roughly uniform across donors, and that assumption may not be true. A further reported finding was that TCR beta sequences accurately predicted the HLA-A and HLA-B alleles for most subjects in the first cohort. The authors suggested that the approach could potentially be generalized to other disease states and immunological phenotypes. A later analysis reported that several top co-occurrence clusters appeared linked to parvovirus B19, influenza, CMV and Epstein-Barr virus. In a later analysis, HLA-associated TCR beta chains were found to be more clonally expanded and to have lower generation probabilities than equally common non-associated chains. At a false discovery rate of 0.05, a later analysis linked some 17,000 TCR beta sequences to specific HLA alleles. Correlated functional status among segregating V segments might reflect linkage disequilibrium, but an unknown experimental factor could not be ruled out. The study gave a list of roughly 150 TCR beta chains associated with cytomegalovirus. For the cohort, immune exposure information was limited to CMV serostatus. In this cohort, only TCR beta chains were sequenced, and detectable features were limited by the absence of alpha or paired-chain data. The classifier was reported to diagnose cytomegalovirus status with high specificity and sensitivity in both the original cohort and the validation cohort. According to a later genetic analysis, donors in an Asian-associated ancestry cluster had fewer N-insertions in productive TCRs than the approximately 710-donor mean. Strong co-occurrence of HLA alleles, especially DR and DQ, made assigning TCR associations to individual alleles difficult. Because counts were too low, roughly 17 rarely observed V segments, including chromosome 9 orphons, were left out of the earlier analysis of a few hundred of the donors.

This clone has a handful of counts. The antigen this receptor binds is unknown. No quality values exist for individual bases; no much larger clone is one base distant. The cohort comprised some 730 healthy bone marrow donors. At the time of sampling, every cohort member was nominally healthy, though immune exposures that went unrecorded were likely present. The donor tested CMV seropositive and was one of the 289 seropositive cohort members. Each donor provided a peripheral blood sample, and peripheral blood mononuclear cells were used for TCR beta sequencing. Genomic DNA extraction from the blood cell samples was performed with the Qiagen DNeasy Blood Extraction Kit.

Material for sequencing was PBMCs. The sequence joins TRBV19 to TRBJ2-3, with TRBD2 tentatively as D gene (5 bases match). This receptor was identified in a male donor in good health and CMV-seropositive. CDR3 region: CASSIRFAAGGITDTQYF. The sequence in DNA is TGTGCCAGTAGTATTCGGTTTGCGGCAGGAGGTATCACAGATACGCAGTATTTT.